The present T cell receptor beta chain was sequenced within a study of CD8+CD57+ T cells in acquired aplastic anemia. General study results and limits: Researchers report that twenty-nine CD8+ CDR3 sequences appeared in both patients and controls.

With respect to this clonotype: No antigen is known for it.

Patients selected for sequencing had displayed CD8+CD57+ cell expansion by flow cytometry. The template used for profiling TCR beta VDJ and CDR3 was genomic DNA. In TCRdb, the reads were re-called with MiXCR into one record per CDR3 protein. The profile shows 400,000 to 600,000 distinct CDR3 sequences, roughly a third of them singletons. Trimming removed 7 bases from V and 4 bases from J; junction bases left unmatched: 12. The CDR3 runs 15 residues. Per germline, CDR1 SNHLY and CDR2 FYNNEI. Sequences were obtained from sorted CD4+, CD8+, or CD8+CD57+ T cells (not recorded which) from PBMCs. This sequence originates from a human donor with aplastic anemia. This rearrangement joins TRBV2 to TRBJ1-2; TRBD1 matches at 7 bases. CDR3 coding DNA: TGTGCCAGCAATCCGGACAGGAATCTATCCTATGGCTACACCTTC. It translates to CASNPDRNLSYGYTF.